Below, one T cell receptor beta chain is given with its context. What it binds is not known. UMIs and sample barcodes were carried by the TCR alpha and TCR beta cDNA libraries that 5'RACE produced using constant-segment primers. TCRdb fed the 5' RACE reads into MiXCR, producing one record per CDR3 protein. This sample has about 560,000 distinct CDR3 sequences; about 20% occur once, and the top ten carry around 12%. The CDR3 totals 17 residues. Germline CDR1 is SEHNR and CDR2 is FQNEAQ (reference sequence). The V segment lost 4 bases and the J segment 3 bases; nucleotides outside the gene matches: 11. This sample was taken from a study of T-cell memory formation after mild COVID-19. For the study at large: Largely, TCR clusters stayed within a single donor. Points from the study as a whole: For second-wave clones that peaked at day 37, SARS-CoV-2 specificity went unverified. CD8+ contracting clones occupied EMRA, while CD4+ ones occupied mainly CM and EM.

The specimen was PBMCs or a T cell subset sorted from them (not recorded which). The receptor was derived from an adult woman who had mild COVID-19 (a few samples of this study predate the infection). Cell type and time point are not known. The chain carries TRBV7-9 and TRBJ2-3, with 9 bases fitting TRBD2. As DNA, the CDR3 is TGTGCCAGCAGCTCCCCCTTTGCGGGGGGGGGTACAGATACGCAGTATTTT. It is translated as CASSSPFAGGGTDTQYF.